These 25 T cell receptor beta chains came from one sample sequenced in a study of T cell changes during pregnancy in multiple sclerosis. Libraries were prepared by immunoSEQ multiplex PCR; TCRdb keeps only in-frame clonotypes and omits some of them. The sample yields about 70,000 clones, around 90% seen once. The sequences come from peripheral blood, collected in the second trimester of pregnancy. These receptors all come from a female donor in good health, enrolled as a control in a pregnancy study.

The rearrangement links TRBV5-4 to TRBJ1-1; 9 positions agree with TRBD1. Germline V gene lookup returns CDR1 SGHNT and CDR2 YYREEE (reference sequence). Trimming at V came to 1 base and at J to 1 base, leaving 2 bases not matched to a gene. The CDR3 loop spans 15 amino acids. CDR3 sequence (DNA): TGTGCCAGCAGCTTGTCGGGACAGGGGAACACTGAAGCTTTCTTT. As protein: CASSLSGQGNTEAFF.

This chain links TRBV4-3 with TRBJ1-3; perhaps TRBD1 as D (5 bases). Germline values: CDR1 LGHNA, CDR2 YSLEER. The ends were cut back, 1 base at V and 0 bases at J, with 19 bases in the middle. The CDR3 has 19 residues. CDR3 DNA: TGCGCCAGCAGCCAAGCTGGGGAGGGGTTAGGGAGCTCTGGAAACACCATATATTTT. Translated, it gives CASSQAGEGLGSSGNTIYF.

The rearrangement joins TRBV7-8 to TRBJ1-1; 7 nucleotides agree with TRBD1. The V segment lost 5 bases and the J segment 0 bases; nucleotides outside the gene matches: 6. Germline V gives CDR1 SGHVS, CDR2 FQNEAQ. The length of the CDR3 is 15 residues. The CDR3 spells CASSHGTVMNTEAFF. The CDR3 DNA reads TGTGCCAGCAGCCACGGGACAGTCATGAACACTGAAGCTTTCTTT. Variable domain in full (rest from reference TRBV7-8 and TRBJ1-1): GAGVSQSPRYKVAKRGQDVALRCDPISGHVSLFWYQQALGQGPEFLTYFQNEAQLDKSGLPSDRFFAERPEGSVSTLKIQRTQQEDSAVYLCASSHGTVMNTEAFFGQGTRLTVV.

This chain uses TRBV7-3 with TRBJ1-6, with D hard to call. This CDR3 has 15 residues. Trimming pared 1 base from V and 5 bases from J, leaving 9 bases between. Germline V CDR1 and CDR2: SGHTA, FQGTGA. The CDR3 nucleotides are TGTGCCAGCAGCTTAAACCCGGGAAATAATTCACCCCTCCACTTT. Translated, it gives CASSLNPGNNSPLHF.

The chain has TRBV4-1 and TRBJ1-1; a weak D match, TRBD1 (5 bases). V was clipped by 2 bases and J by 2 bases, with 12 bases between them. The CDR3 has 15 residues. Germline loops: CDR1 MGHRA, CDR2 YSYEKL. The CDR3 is CASSQQIDRNTEAFF. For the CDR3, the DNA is TGCGCCAGCAGCCAACAAATAGACAGAAACACTGAAGCTTTCTTT.

Here the CDR3 DNA reads TGTGCCAGCAGCGTAAGCCGCGATGGCTACACCTTC. It yields the protein CASSVSRDGYTF. The chain carries TRBV9 and TRBJ1-2; D unresolved. The germline V and J ends were trimmed by 1 base and 6 bases, with 7 bases remaining between them. CDR3 size: 12 residues. Germline CDR1 and CDR2: SGDLS and YYNGEE. The entire variable domain, with the rest obtained from reference TRBV9 and TRBJ1-2, is as follows: DSGVTQTPKHLITATGQRVTLRCSPRSGDLSVYWYQQSLDQGLQFLIQYYNGEERAKGNILERFSAQQFPDLHSELNLSSLELGDSALYFCASSVSRDGYTFGSGTRLTVV.

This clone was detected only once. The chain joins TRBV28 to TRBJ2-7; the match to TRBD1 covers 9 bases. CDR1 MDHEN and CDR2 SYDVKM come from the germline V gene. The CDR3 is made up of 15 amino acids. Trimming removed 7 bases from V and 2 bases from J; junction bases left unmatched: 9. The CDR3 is CASTTGQGFTYEQYF. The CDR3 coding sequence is TGTGCCAGCACCACGGGACAGGGCTTTACCTACGAGCAGTACTTC.

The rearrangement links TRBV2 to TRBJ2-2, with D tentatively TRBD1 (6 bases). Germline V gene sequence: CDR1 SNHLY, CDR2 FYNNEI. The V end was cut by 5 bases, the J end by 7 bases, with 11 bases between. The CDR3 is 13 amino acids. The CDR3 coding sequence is TGTGCCAGCAGTCTCAGGGACAACGGGGAGCTGTTTTTT. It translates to CASSLRDNGELFF.

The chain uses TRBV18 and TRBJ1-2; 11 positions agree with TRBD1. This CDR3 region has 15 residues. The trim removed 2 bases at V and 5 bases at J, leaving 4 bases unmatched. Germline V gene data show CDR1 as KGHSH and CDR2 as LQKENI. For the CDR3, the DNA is TGTGCCAGCTCACCAGGCGGACAGGGGGCATATGGCTACACCTTC. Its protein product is CASSPGGQGAYGYTF. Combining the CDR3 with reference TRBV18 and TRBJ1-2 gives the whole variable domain NAGVMQNPRHLVRRRGQEARLRCSPMKGHSHVYWYRQLPEEGLKFMVYLQKENIIDESGMPKERFSAEFPKEGPSILRIQQVVRGDSAAYFCASSPGGQGAYGYTFGSGTRLTVV.

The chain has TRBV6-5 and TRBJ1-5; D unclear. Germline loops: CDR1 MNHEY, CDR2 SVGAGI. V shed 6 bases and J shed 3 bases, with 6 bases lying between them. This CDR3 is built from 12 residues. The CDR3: CASSFINQPQHF. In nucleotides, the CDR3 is TGTGCCAGCAGCTTTATCAATCAGCCCCAGCATTTT.

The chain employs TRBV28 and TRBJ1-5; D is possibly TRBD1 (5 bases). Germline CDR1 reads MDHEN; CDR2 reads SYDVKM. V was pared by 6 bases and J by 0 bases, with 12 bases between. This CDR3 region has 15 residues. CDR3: CASSSGGYSNQPQHF. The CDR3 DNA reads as TGTGCCAGCAGCTCCGGGGGGTATAGCAATCAGCCCCAGCATTTT.

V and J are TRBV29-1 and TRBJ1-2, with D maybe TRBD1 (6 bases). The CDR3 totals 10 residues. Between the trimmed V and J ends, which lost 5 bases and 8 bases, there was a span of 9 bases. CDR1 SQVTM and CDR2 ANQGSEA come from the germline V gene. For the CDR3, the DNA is TGCAGCGTTTCCAGGGGAGGCTACACCTTC. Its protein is CSVSRGGYTF.

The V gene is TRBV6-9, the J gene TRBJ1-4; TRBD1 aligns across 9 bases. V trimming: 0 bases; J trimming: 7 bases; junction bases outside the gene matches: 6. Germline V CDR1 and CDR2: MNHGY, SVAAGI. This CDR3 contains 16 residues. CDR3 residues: CASSYSRDRVCEKLFF. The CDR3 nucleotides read TGTGCCAGCAGTTATTCTCGGGACAGGGTGTGTGAAAAACTGTTTTTT.

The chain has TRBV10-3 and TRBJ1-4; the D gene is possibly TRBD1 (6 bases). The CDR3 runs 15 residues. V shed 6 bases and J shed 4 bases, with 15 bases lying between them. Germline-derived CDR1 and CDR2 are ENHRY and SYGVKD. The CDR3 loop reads CAIRLGQGNNEKLFF. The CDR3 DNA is TGTGCCATCAGGTTGGGGCAGGGGAATAATGAAAAACTGTTTTTT.

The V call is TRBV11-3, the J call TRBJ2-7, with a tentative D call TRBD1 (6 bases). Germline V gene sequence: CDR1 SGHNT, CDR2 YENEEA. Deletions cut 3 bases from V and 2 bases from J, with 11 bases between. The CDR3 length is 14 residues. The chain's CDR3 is CASSLEDRPYEQYF. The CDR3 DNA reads TGTGCCAGCAGCTTGGAAGACAGGCCCTACGAGCAGTACTTC.

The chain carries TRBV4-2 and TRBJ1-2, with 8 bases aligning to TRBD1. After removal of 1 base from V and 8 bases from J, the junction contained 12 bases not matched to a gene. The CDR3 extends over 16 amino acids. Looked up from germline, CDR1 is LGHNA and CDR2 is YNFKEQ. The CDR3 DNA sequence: TGTGCCAGCAGCCAAGGACAGGGGTCCCCCATCCGGGGCTACACCTTC. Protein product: CASSQGQGSPIRGYTF.

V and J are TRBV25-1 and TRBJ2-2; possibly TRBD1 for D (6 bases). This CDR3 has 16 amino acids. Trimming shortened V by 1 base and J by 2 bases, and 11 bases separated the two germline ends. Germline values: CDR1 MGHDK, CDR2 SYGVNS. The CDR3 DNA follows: TGTGCCAGCAGTGAATGGGTACAGGGCAACACCGGGGAGCTGTTTTTT. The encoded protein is CASSEWVQGNTGELFF.

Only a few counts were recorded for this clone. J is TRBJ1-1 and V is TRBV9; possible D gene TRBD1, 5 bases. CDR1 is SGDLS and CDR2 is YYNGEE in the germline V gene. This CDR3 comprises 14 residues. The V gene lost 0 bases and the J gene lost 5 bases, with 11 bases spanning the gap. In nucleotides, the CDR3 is TGTGCCAGCAGCGTAGTGGGCGGGGGGACTGAAGCTTTCTTT. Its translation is CASSVVGGGTEAFF.

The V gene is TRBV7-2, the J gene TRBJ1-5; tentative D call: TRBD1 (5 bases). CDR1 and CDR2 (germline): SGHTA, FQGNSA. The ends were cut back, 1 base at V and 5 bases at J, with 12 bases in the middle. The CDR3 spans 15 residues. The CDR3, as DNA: TGTGCCAGCAGCTTAGAAAGGGGTTACGATCAGCCCCAGCATTTT. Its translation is CASSLERGYDQPQHF.

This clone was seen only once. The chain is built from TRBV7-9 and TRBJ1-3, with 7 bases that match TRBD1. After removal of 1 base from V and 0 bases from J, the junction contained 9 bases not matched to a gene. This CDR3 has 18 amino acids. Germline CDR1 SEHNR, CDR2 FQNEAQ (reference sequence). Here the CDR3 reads CASSLVAGTVNSGNTIYF. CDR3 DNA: TGTGCCAGCAGCTTAGTCGCCGGGACAGTTAACTCTGGAAACACCATATATTTT. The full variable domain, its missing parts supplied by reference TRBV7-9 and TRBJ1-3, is DTGVSQNPRHKITKRGQNVTFRCDPISEHNRLYWYRQTLGQGPEFLTYFQNEAQLEKSRLLSDRFSAERPKGSFSTLEIQRTEQGDSAMYLCASSLVAGTVNSGNTIYFGEGSWLTVV.

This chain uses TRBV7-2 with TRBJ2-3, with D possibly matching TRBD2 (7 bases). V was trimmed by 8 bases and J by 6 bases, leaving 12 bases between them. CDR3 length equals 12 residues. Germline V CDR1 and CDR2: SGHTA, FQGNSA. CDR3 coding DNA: TGTGCCAGCGGGGGGGCATGGGATACGCAGTATTTT. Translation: CASGGAWDTQYF.

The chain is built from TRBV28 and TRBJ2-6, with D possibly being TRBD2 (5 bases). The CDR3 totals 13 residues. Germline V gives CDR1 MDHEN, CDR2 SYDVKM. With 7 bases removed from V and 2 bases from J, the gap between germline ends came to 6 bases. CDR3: CASIGAGANVLTF. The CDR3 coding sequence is TGTGCCAGCATCGGGGCTGGGGCCAACGTCCTGACTTTC.

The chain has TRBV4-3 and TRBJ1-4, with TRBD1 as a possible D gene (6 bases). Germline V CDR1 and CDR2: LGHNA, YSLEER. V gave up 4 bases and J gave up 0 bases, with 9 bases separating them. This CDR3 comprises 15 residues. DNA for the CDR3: TGCGCCAGCAGCCCTGGGACATCAACTAATGAAAAACTGTTTTTT. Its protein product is CASSPGTSTNEKLFF.

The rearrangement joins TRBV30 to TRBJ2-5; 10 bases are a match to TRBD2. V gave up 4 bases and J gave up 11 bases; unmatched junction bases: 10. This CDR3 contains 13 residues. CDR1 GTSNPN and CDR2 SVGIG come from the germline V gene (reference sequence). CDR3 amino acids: CAWTGLAPLEQYF. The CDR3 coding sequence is TGTGCCTGGACGGGACTAGCGCCCCTGGAGCAGTACTTC.

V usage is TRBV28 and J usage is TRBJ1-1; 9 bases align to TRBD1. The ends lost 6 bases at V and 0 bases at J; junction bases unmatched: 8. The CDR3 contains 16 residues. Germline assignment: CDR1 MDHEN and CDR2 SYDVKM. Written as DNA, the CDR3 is TGTGCCAGCAGAGACAGGGGGGACCTTATGAACACTGAAGCTTTCTTT. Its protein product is CASRDRGDLMNTEAFF.